In this sample, the clone carrying this TCR beta chain turned up a few times. Its antigen remains unknown. The CDR3 extends over 13 amino acids. From germline, CDR1 is SGHTA and CDR2 FQGNSA. V was shortened by 2 bases and J by 1 base, with 3 bases between the two germline ends. Every isolated RNA sample was fully reverse transcribed, so sequencing captured expressed TCRB transcripts. Profiled with immunoSEQ multiplex PCR; TCRdb holds only in-frame clones, not every one. This sample has approximately 170,000 clones, with 7.8% found just once. This record comes from a study of beta chain features in type 1 diabetes. The authors took one heparinised blood draw, averaging approximately 120 mL, from each donor. Study-wide results and limits: A moderate, significant TCRB CDR3 shortening appeared in type 1 diabetes across four CD4+ subsets.

The chain links TRBV7-2 to TRBJ1-5; D is unclear. The source of this sequence is a woman aged 40 to 55 with type 1 diabetes. The sample consisted of central memory CD4+ T cells from blood. The CDR3 sequence: CASSLSSNQPQHF. The CDR3 nucleotides are TGTGCCAGCAGCTTAAGCAGCAATCAGCCCCAGCATTTT.